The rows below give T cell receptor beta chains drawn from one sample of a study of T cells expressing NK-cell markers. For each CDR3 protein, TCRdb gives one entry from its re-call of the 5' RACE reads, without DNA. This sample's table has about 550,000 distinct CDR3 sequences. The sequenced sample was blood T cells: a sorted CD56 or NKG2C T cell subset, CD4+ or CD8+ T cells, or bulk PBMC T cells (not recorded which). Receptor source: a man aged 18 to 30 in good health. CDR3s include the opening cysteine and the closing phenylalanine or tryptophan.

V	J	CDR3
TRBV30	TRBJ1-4	CAWRRQNEKLFF
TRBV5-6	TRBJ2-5	CASSPPFVEAGAETQYF
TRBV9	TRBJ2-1	CASSSGTLNEQFF
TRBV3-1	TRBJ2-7	CASSPRLEPYEQYF
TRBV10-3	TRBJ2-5	CAIIVGLETQYF
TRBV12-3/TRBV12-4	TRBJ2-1	CASSFGSGRASYNEQFF
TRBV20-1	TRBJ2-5	CSARRGRTQETQYF
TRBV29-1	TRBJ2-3	CSVPVGSTDTQYF
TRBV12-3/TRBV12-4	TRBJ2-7	CASSTTGTSYEQYF
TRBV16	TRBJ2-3	CASSPPGKRSTDTQYF
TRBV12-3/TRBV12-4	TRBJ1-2	CASSGGTEWDTF
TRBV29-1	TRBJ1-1	CSVEGPGQGTIEAFF
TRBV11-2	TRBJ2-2	CASSPSGRDRNTGELFF
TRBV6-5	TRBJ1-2	CASSLARKDYTF
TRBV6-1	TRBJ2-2	CASREVGGELFF
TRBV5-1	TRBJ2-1	CASSLAGVAGVRNEQFF
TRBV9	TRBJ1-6	CASAGGGRSPLHF
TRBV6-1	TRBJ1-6	CASSPDRRTPPLHF
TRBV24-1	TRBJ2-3	CATSDSQGPTDTQYF
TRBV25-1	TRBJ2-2	CASTSSGSGNTGELFF
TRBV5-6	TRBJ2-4	CASSESPREAKNIQYF
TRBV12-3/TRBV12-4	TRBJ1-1	CASSPPYRGLNTEAFF
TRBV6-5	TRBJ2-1	CASSYGAGNEQFF
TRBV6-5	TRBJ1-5	CASSYQGLGNQPQHF
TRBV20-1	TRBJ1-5	CSARYGRSNQPQHF
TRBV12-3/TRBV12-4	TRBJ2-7	CASSIGGSFEQYF
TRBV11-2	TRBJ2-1	CASSLFRTGREQFF
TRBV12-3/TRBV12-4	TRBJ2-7	CASSLMGTRSYEQYF